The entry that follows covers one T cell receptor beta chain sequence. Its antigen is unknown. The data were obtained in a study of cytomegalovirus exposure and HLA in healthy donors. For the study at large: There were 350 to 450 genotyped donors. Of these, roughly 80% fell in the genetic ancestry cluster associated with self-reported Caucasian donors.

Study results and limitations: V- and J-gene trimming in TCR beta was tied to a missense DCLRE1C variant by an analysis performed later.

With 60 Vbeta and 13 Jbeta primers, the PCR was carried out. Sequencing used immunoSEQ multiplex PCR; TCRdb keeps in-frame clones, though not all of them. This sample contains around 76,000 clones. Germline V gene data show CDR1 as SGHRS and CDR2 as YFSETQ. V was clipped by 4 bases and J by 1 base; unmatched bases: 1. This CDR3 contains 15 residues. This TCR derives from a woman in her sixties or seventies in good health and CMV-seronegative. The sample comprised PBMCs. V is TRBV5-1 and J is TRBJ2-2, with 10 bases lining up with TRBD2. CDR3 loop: CASSRTSGNTGELFF. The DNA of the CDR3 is TGCGCCAGCAGCCGGACTAGCGGGAACACCGGGGAGCTGTTTTTT.